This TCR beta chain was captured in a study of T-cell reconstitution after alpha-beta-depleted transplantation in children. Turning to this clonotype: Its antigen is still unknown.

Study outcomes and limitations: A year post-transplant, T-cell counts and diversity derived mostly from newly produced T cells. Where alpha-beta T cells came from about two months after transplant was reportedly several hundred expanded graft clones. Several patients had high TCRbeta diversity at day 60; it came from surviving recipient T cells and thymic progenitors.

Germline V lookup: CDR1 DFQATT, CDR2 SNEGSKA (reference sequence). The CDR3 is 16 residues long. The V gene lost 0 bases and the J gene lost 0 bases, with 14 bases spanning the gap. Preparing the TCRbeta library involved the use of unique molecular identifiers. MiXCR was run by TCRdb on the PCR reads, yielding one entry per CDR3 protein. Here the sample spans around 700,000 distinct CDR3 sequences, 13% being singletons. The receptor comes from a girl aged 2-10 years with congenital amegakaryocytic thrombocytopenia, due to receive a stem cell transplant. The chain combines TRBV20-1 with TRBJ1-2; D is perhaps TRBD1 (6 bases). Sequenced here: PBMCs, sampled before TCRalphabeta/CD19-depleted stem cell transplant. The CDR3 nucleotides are TGCAGTGCTAGAGACTACCGGGACACCACTAACTATGGCTACACCTTC. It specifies CSARDYRDTTNYGYTF.